These T cell receptor beta chains were read from a single sample in a study of T cell repertoires in cytomegalovirus infection. Their antigens are not known. TCRdb analysed the reads with MiXCR anew, one entry per CDR3 protein. The sample has around 200,000 distinct CDR3 sequences; approximately 40% are singletons. This specimen was CD8+ T cells from cultured PBMCs, taken from culture after CMV antigen stimulation. These receptors were obtained from a human donor in good health (CMV status not recorded). Some clones in this sample may be carry-over from other donors' samples. The CDR3 runs from the conserved cysteine through the conserved F or W. A D gene is named only where the DNA matches it firmly. The size field is filled for only some rows; it gives once, few, many or a size class.

J gene,clone size,V gene,D gene,CDR3 protein,CDR3 DNA
TRBJ2-1,-,TRBV7-8,TRBD2,CASSSRTSGRNEQFF,TGTGCCAGCAGCTCCAGGACTAGCGGGAGGAATGAGCAGTTCTTC
TRBJ2-2,-,TRBV12-3/TRBV12-4,-,CASSLENWGVANTGELFF,TGTGCCAGCAGTTTAGAGAATTGGGGAGTCGCGAACACCGGGGAGCTGTTTTTT
TRBJ2-7,-,TRBV4-1,TRBD2,CASSQRGLAGGPYEQYF,TGCGCCAGCAGCCAGAGGGGGCTAGCGGGAGGGCCTTACGAGCAGTACTTC
TRBJ2-1,few,TRBV7-3,-,CASSEGGEKRFF,TGTGCCAGCAGCGAGGGGGGGGAAAAACGGTTCTTC
TRBJ2-3,-,TRBV7-6,-,CASSSSTGDTQYF,TGTGCCAGCAGCTCATCGACAGGAGATACGCAGTATTTT
TRBJ2-7,few,TRBV10-3,-,CATVTGYEQYF,TGTGCCACCGTGACTGGCTACGAGCAGTACTTC
TRBJ2-7,-,TRBV12-3/TRBV12-4,-,CASSFRAKPYEQYF,TGTGCCAGCAGTTTTAGGGCAAAACCCTACGAGCAGTACTTC
TRBJ1-5,-,TRBV28,-,CASSLKPSPFVDRVNQPQHF,TGTGCCAGCAGTTTGAAGCCCAGCCCCTTTGTAGACAGAGTCAATCAGCCCCAGCATTTT
TRBJ1-1,-,TRBV27,-,CASSLGAGWRNTEAFF,TGTGCCAGCAGTTTAGGGGCAGGGTGGCGGAACACTGAAGCTTTCTTT
TRBJ1-3,-,TRBV12-3/TRBV12-4,TRBD1,CASSLGADRVAGNTIYF,TGTGCCAGCAGTTTGGGAGCAGACAGGGTGGCAGGAAACACCATATATTTT
TRBJ2-3,-,TRBV13,TRBD1,CASSARDRGADTQYF,TGTGCCAGCAGCGCCCGGGACAGGGGGGCCGATACGCAGTATTTT
TRBJ2-1,few,TRBV7-6,TRBD1,CASSSGQGDYNEQFF,TGTGCCAGCAGCTCGGGACAGGGCGACTACAATGAGCAGTTCTTC
TRBJ2-1,few,TRBV11-2,-,CASSLDIPRGNEQFF,TGTGCCAGCAGCTTAGATATTCCTCGAGGGAATGAGCAGTTCTTC
TRBJ2-3,-,TRBV2,-,CASSVLTGGSSTDTQYF,TGTGCCAGCAGTGTACTCACAGGAGGTAGTAGCACAGATACGCAGTATTTT
TRBJ2-1,-,TRBV7-8,-,CASSRGGVRSYYNEQFF,TGTGCCAGCAGTAGGGGTGGGGTCCGGAGCTACTACAATGAGCAGTTCTTC
TRBJ1-1,few,TRBV19,-,CASSQVNTEAFF,TGTGCCAGTAGTCAGGTGAATACTGAAGCTTTCTTT
TRBJ2-2,few,TRBV7-9,TRBD2,CASSPLAGAIGELFF,TGTGCCAGCAGCCCCTTAGCGGGAGCAATCGGGGAGCTGTTTTTT
TRBJ2-6,-,TRBV5-1,-,CASSYYSGANVLTF,TGCGCCAGCAGCTACTACTCTGGGGCCAACGTCCTGACTTTC
TRBJ1-5,many,TRBV7-8,-,CASSLAFGRYQPQHF,TGTGCCAGCAGCTTAGCGTTCGGTCGTTATCAGCCCCAGCATTTT
TRBJ2-5,few,TRBV20-1,-,CSARESLNGRETQYF,TGCAGTGCTAGAGAATCCTTGAACGGGCGGGAGACCCAGTACTTC
TRBJ2-2,many,TRBV7-2,-,CASSQGAPGGPAGELFF,TGTGCCAGCAGCCAAGGGGCACCGGGGGGCCCGGCCGGGGAGCTGTTTTTT
TRBJ2-5,-,TRBV10-3,-,CAISAPPGETQYF,TGTGCCATCAGCGCACCCCCGGGGGAGACCCAGTACTTC